These T cell receptor beta chains were read from a single sample in a study of control samples from healthy donors and cancer patients. Generated by immunoSEQ multiplex PCR, the TCRdb table keeps only in-frame clones and is missing some. The sample consists of over 150,000 clones, 75% to 95% of them appearing once. The specimen was blood. The receptors were gathered from a middle-aged woman in good health. CDR3s include the opening cysteine and the closing phenylalanine or tryptophan. A D gene is named only where the DNA matches it firmly. The listing skips clone size in some rows; elsewhere it reads once, few, many or a size class.

d_gene	v_gene	abundance	j_gene	CDR3aa	CDR3nt
NA	TRBV3-1/TRBV3-2	NA	TRBJ1-1	CASSQGAIKNTEAFF	TGTGCCAGCAGCCAAGGTGCTATCAAAAACACTGAAGCTTTCTTT
TRBD1	TRBV5-5	NA	TRBJ1-2	CASSLNPQGDNYGYTF	TGTGCCAGCAGCTTGAATCCACAGGGGGACAACTATGGCTACACCTTC
NA	TRBV6-5	NA	TRBJ1-1	CASSRSMGGGAEAFF	TGTGCCAGCAGCCGATCGATGGGTGGGGGGGCTGAAGCTTTCTTT
NA	TRBV4-1	NA	TRBJ1-4	CASSQSGPNEKLFF	TGCGCCAGCAGCCAGTCGGGTCCAAATGAAAAACTGTTTTTT
NA	TRBV5-1	NA	TRBJ2-7	CASSLGQGLNEQYF	TGCGCCAGCAGCTTGGGTCAGGGCCTTAACGAGCAGTACTTC
NA	TRBV3-1/TRBV3-2	NA	TRBJ2-2	CASSQNLAGELFF	TGTGCCAGCAGCCAAAATCTAGCGGGGGAGCTGTTTTTT
NA	TRBV19	NA	TRBJ2-1	CASSMMQGTSNEQFF	TGTGCCAGTAGTATGATGCAGGGAACTAGCAATGAGCAGTTCTTC
TRBD1	TRBV4-1	NA	TRBJ2-7	CASSQRDSAYEQYF	TGCGCCAGCAGCCAAAGGGACAGCGCCTACGAGCAGTACTTC
NA	TRBV28	NA	TRBJ1-4	CASSSNYPSEDWDEKLFF	TGTGCCAGCAGCTCGAACTACCCCTCCGAGGACTGGGATGAAAAACTGTTTTTT
NA	TRBV29-1	once	TRBJ1-1	CSVQPRSGNTEAFF	TGCAGCGTTCAACCCCGGAGTGGTAACACTGAAGCTTTCTTT
NA	TRBV4-1	few	TRBJ2-2	CASSLRPSTGELFF	TGCGCCAGCAGCCTCCGCCCATCCACCGGGGAGCTGTTTTTT
NA	TRBV6-5	few	TRBJ2-7	CASSWAAGEQYF	TGTGCCAGCAGTTGGGCCGCCGGAGAGCAGTACTTC
NA	TRBV6-5	NA	TRBJ1-1	CASSPELNTEAFF	TGTGCCAGCTCGCCCGAACTTAACACTGAAGCTTTCTTT